This TCR beta chain was obtained from a study of human T cells and chemical hapten exposure. Study overall: Across its approximately 25 weeks, the study gave patients weekly diphenylcyclopropenone doses to the scalp.

Findings and limits, study-wide: Counts of TCRs expanded at PT1 correlated positively with patch test score.

The time point denotes: pre-sensitization, week 0. Treatment defined: therapeutic diphenylcyclopropenone sensitization with weekly scalp DPC. Before extraction, the whole blood was not fractionated, and total RNA was taken from it. The CDR3 spans 15 residues. CDR1 and CDR2 (germline): MDHEN, SYDVKM. This clonotype showed up many times. Antigen specificity is unknown. The junction shows a germline mismatch at one end, possibly a read error. TCRdb re-called the RACE reads through MiXCR, storing one row per CDR3 protein. The top ten clones hold 2.5% to 3% of a sample with 350,000 to 450,000 distinct CDR3 sequences, 5% to 6.5% of them seen once.

The source of this sequence is a woman aged 45-65 years with alopecia areata. Some clones in this sample may be carry-over from other donors' samples. V is TRBV28 and J is TRBJ2-1; 10 bases are a match to TRBD1. The source was whole blood, collected in connection with sensitization to the hapten diphenylcyclopropenone (DPC). CDR3 amino acids: CASSLRDRGYFLGVF. CDR3 DNA sequence: TGTGCCAGCAGTTTAAGGGACAGGGGCTATTTCCTGGGGGTCTTC.